This is a list of T cell receptor beta chains from one sample in a study of human T cells and chemical hapten exposure. A single record per CDR3 protein comes from TCRdb applying MiXCR to the RACE reads. Of tens of thousands of distinct CDR3 sequences in the sample, 8.5% are singletons; the top ten hold nearly 3.5%. The specimen comprised whole blood, sampled in connection with sensitization to the hapten diphenylcyclopropenone (DPC). These receptors all stem from a woman aged 45-65 years with alopecia areata. Some clones in this sample may be carry-over from other donors' samples. The CDR3 runs from the conserved cysteine through the conserved F or W. D genes are given only for firm matches. Some rows mark clone size as missing; the rest say once, few, many or name a class of expanded clone.

size,D,V,J,CDR3,DNA
few,-,TRBV5-1,TRBJ2-3,CASSLEGGTQYF,TGCGCCAGCAGCTTGGAGGGGGGTACGCAGTATTTT
few,-,TRBV20-1,TRBJ2-7,CSAPVGARGVGYEQYF,TGCAGTGCTCCGGTTGGGGCGAGGGGGGTGGGCTACGAGCAGTACTTC
-,-,TRBV6-1,TRBJ2-7,CASRDHRELLYEQYF,TGTGCCAGCAGGGACCACAGGGAGCTATTGTACGAGCAGTACTTC
few,-,TRBV6-5,TRBJ1-5,CASSYTTGVNQPQHF,TGTGCCAGCAGTTACACAACCGGGGTCAATCAGCCCCAGCATTTT
-,TRBD2,TRBV27,TRBJ2-1,CASSLRLAGANEQFF,TGTGCCAGCAGTTTAAGACTAGCGGGAGCGAATGAGCAGTTCTTC
-,-,TRBV30,TRBJ1-1,CAWSLGQPNTEAFF,TGTGCCTGGAGTCTCGGACAGCCGAACACTGAAGCTTTCTTT
-,-,TRBV10-3,TRBJ2-7,CAISEPGAPYEQYF,TGTGCCATCAGTGAGCCGGGAGCACCGTACGAGCAGTACTTC
few,-,TRBV5-1,TRBJ2-5,CASSFWPQETQYF,TGCGCCAGCAGCTTCTGGCCCCAAGAGACCCAGTACTTC
few,TRBD1,TRBV7-2,TRBJ2-5,CASSPGQGSSLYF,TGTGCCAGCAGCCCGGGACAGGGCTCCTCACTGTACTTC
-,-,TRBV6-5,TRBJ2-2,CASSVGDTGELFF,TGTGCCAGCAGTGTAGGGGACACCGGGGAGCTGTTTTTT
-,TRBD1,TRBV27,TRBJ1-2,CASSLLGTGGALGGYTF,TGTGCCAGCAGTTTATTAGGGACAGGGGGCGCTCTGGGAGGCTACACCTTC
-,-,TRBV5-1,TRBJ2-2,CASRRDWLETGELFF,TGCGCCAGCAGAAGGGACTGGCTGGAAACCGGGGAGCTGTTTTTT
few,-,TRBV12-3/TRBV12-4,TRBJ2-7,CASSFSLDSGGSYEQYF,TGTGCCAGCAGTTTCTCGTTGGACTCCGGGGGCTCCTACGAGCAGTACTTC
-,-,TRBV3-1,TRBJ1-2,CASSQESGGYTF,TGTGCCAGCAGCCAAGAGTCAGGTGGCTACACCTTC
few,-,TRBV7-2,TRBJ2-3,CASRQTGTDTQYF,TGTGCCAGCCGGCAAACAGGAACAGATACGCAGTATTTT
-,TRBD1,TRBV12-3/TRBV12-4,TRBJ1-6,CASSRAGTGFSTLHF,TGTGCCAGCAGTCGGGCCGGGACAGGGTTCAGCACCCTCCACTTT
many,TRBD1,TRBV5-1,TRBJ1-2,CASSFGDRGKNYGYTF,TGCGCCAGCAGCTTCGGAGACAGGGGGAAGAACTATGGCTACACCTTC
-,TRBD2,TRBV18,TRBJ2-2,CASSPGPAGVTGELFF,TGTGCCAGCTCACCCGGTCCAGCGGGAGTTACAGGGGAGCTGTTTTTT
many,-,TRBV2,TRBJ2-5,CASSPGPRGETQYF,TGTGCCAGCAGCCCGGGCCCGAGAGGAGAGACCCAGTACTTC
many,-,TRBV5-5,TRBJ1-5,CASSLAAGASNQPQHF,TGTGCCAGCAGCTTGGCCGCGGGAGCGAGCAATCAGCCCCAGCATTTT
many,-,TRBV12-3/TRBV12-4,TRBJ1-5,CASSLNGNQPQHF,TGTGCCAGCAGTTTAAACGGGAACCAGCCCCAGCATTTT
few,-,TRBV12-5,TRBJ1-5,CALNRAYGNQPQHF,TGTGCCCTCAACAGGGCCTATGGCAATCAGCCCCAGCATTTT
many,TRBD2,TRBV7-2,TRBJ2-1,CASRLAGGGEQFF,TGTGCCAGCAGGTTAGCGGGAGGGGGTGAGCAGTTCTTC
-,TRBD1,TRBV12-3/TRBV12-4,TRBJ1-1,CASSYQPGQGMNTEAFF,TGTGCCAGCAGCTACCAACCGGGACAGGGGATGAACACTGAAGCTTTCTTT
few,-,TRBV10-3,TRBJ1-4,CAISESEGEDEKLFF,TGTGCCATCAGTGAGTCGGAGGGGGAGGATGAAAAACTGTTTTTT
few,-,TRBV4-2,TRBJ2-1,CASSREEGGSPKNEQFF,TGTGCCAGCAGCCGAGAAGAGGGCGGGTCTCCTAAAAATGAGCAGTTCTTC
many,-,TRBV7-2,TRBJ2-3,CASSPQSRGLQYF,TGTGCCAGCAGCCCCCAATCCCGAGGGCTGCAGTATTTT
-,-,TRBV7-2,TRBJ2-5,CASTWDISETQYF,TGTGCCAGCACCTGGGACATCTCAGAGACCCAGTACTTC
few,-,TRBV6-6,TRBJ2-3,CASSYSTITQYF,TGTGCCAGCAGTTACTCGACTATTACGCAGTATTTT
-,TRBD2,TRBV18,TRBJ2-5,CASSPLAGGPKRAQYF,TGTGCCAGCTCACCACTCGCGGGAGGCCCCAAACGGGCCCAGTACTTC
many,-,TRBV19,TRBJ1-2,CASSIPMGFGYGYTF,TGTGCCAGTAGTATTCCCATGGGATTTGGCTATGGCTACACCTTC
-,TRBD1,TRBV5-1,TRBJ2-7,CASSSSGTGSYEQYF,TGCGCCAGCAGCTCTTCCGGGACAGGATCCTACGAGCAGTACTTC
-,-,TRBV24-1,TRBJ2-1,CATSGAGLGVNSDNEQFF,TGTGCCACCAGTGGAGCAGGCCTCGGGGTGAATTCGGACAATGAGCAGTTCTTC
-,-,TRBV6-1,TRBJ2-7,CASSKTGEGYEQYF,TGTGCCAGCAGTAAGACAGGAGAGGGCTACGAGCAGTACTTC
few,-,TRBV7-2,TRBJ2-1,CASSFWTRRIYNEQFF,TGTGCCAGCAGCTTCTGGACACGAAGGATCTACAATGAGCAGTTCTTC
many,TRBD1,TRBV6-5,TRBJ1-1,CASSSLIRTGMNTEAFF,TGTGCCAGCAGTTCCCTAATCCGGACAGGGATGAACACTGAAGCTTTCTTT
few,TRBD2,TRBV6-1,TRBJ2-2,CAGKTSLSTGELFF,TGTGCCGGGAAGACTAGCTTGAGTACCGGGGAGCTGTTTTTT
few,-,TRBV19,TRBJ2-5,CASSIGQGAETQYF,TGTGCCAGTAGTATAGGTCAGGGCGCAGAGACCCAGTACTTC
many,-,TRBV28,TRBJ2-4,CASSLGAKNIQYF,TGTGCCAGCAGTTTAGGGGCCAAAAACATTCAGTACTTC
many,-,TRBV18,TRBJ1-2,CASSPPGGYGYTF,TGTGCCAGCTCACCACCGGGAGGCTATGGCTACACCTTC
few,-,TRBV6-6,TRBJ2-5,CATRRGAEETQYF,TGTGCCACCAGACGAGGCGCGGAAGAGACCCAGTACTTC
-,-,TRBV4-2,TRBJ1-5,CASRQSTASSQPQHF,TGTGCCAGCAGGCAAAGTACAGCCTCCAGCCAGCCCCAGCATTTT
-,TRBD1,TRBV18,TRBJ2-3,CASSSRTGADTQYF,TGTGCCAGCTCATCGCGGACAGGAGCAGATACGCAGTATTTT